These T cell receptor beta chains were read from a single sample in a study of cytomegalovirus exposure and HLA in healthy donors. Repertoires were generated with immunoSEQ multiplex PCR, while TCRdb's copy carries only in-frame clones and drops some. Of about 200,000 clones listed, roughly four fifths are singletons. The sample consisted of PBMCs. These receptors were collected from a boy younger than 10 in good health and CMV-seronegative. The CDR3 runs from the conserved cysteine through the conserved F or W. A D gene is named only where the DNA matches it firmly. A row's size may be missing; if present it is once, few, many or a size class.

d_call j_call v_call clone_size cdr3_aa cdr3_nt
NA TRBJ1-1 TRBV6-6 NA CASTQPTNTEAFF TGTGCCAGCACCCAACCGACAAACACTGAAGCTTTCTTT
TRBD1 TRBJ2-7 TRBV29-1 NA CSVAPRDRPSGQYF TGCAGCGTTGCCCCCCGGGACAGGCCCTCGGGGCAGTACTTC
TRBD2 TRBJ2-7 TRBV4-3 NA CASSQAVSGGPYEQYF TGCGCCAGCAGCCAAGCGGTTAGCGGGGGTCCGTACGAGCAGTACTTC
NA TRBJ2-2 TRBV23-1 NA CASSQSRGRFPGELFF TGCGCCAGCAGTCAGTCAAGAGGTCGATTCCCCGGGGAGCTGTTTTTT
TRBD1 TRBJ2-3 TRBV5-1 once CASSLQGSTDTQYF TGCGCCAGCAGCTTACAGGGGTCCACAGATACGCAGTATTTT
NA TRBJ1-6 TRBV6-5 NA CASRAGGPSNSPLHF TGTGCCAGCAGAGCCGGAGGACCGAGTAATTCACCCCTCCACTTT
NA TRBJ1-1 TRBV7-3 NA CASSLEDRGRGTEAFF TGTGCCAGCAGCTTAGAGGATCGCGGGCGAGGCACTGAAGCTTTCTTT
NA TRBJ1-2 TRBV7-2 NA CASSLEGGGGAGNGYTF TGTGCCAGCAGCTTAGAGGGGGGCGGGGGGGCCGGGAATGGCTACACCTTC
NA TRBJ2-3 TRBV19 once CASSGGVLDTQYF TGTGCCAGTAGTGGGGGCGTCTTAGATACGCAGTATTTT
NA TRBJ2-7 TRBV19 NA CASSIPGRGHYEQYF TGTGCCAGTAGTATACCGGGCAGGGGACATTACGAGCAGTACTTC
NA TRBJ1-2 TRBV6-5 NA CASSSGRGYGYTF TGTGCCAGCAGCTCAGGGCGGGGCTATGGCTACACCTTC
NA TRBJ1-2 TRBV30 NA CAWSVQGYGYTF TGTGCCTGGAGTGTACAGGGCTATGGCTACACCTTC
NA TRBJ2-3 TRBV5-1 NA CASRSRPTDTQYF TGCGCCAGCAGATCTAGGCCCACAGATACGCAGTATTTT
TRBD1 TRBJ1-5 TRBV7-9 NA CASSRRTGDSNQPQHF TGTGCCAGCAGCAGAAGGACAGGGGATAGCAATCAGCCCCAGCATTTT
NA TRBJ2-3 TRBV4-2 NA CASSQDGVDTQYF TGTGCCAGCAGCCAAGACGGGGTTGATACGCAGTATTTT
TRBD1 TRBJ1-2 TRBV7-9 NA CASSITGGYGYTF TGTGCCAGCAGCATAACAGGGGGCTATGGCTACACCTTC
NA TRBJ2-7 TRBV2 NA CASRLRDSEGYEQYF TGTGCCAGCAGGCTCCGGGACTCGGAGGGCTACGAGCAGTACTTC
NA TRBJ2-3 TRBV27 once CASREGPSTDTQYF TGTGCCAGCAGAGAGGGCCCTAGCACAGATACGCAGTATTTT
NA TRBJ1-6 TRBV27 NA CASSLGGPWGPLHF TGTGCCAGCAGCCTGGGGGGGCCCTGGGGGCCCCTCCACTTT